The rows below give T cell receptor beta chains drawn from one sample of a study of CD8 T cells in ankylosing spondylitis. A single record per CDR3 protein comes from TCRdb applying MiXCR to the 5' RACE reads. The sample contains 250,000 to 300,000 distinct CDR3 sequences, more than 15% of which appear only once. The source material was blood, either unsorted or a sorted T cell fraction (not recorded which). The receptors shown here come from a male donor with ankylosing spondylitis or in good health (not recorded which). CDR3s include the opening cysteine and the closing phenylalanine or tryptophan. The D gene is left open where the match is weak. A clone size is listed for some rows: how often the clone was seen (once, few, many), or a class if it is expanded.

clone_size: once; j_call: TRBJ2-7; d_call: TRBD2; v_call: TRBV2; cdr3_aa: CASSEAGTSVEQYF; cdr3_nt: TGTGCCAGCAGTGAAGCGGGGACTAGCGTCGAGCAGTACTTC
clone_size: few; j_call: TRBJ2-5; d_call: TRBD2; v_call: TRBV27; cdr3_aa: CASGLAGGGETQYF; cdr3_nt: TGTGCCAGCGGATTAGCGGGAGGTGGGGAGACCCAGTACTTC
clone_size: NA; j_call: TRBJ2-7; d_call: TRBD2; v_call: TRBV20-1; cdr3_aa: CSAKGLEFSYEQYF; cdr3_nt: TGCAGTGCCAAGGGACTAGAGTTCTCCTACGAGCAGTACTTC
clone_size: NA; j_call: TRBJ2-5; d_call: TRBD1; v_call: TRBV12-3/TRBV12-4; cdr3_aa: CASSHRGGETQYF; cdr3_nt: TGTGCCAGCAGCCACAGGGGCGGAGAGACCCAGTACTTC
clone_size: few; j_call: TRBJ2-1; d_call: TRBD2; v_call: TRBV7-2; cdr3_aa: CASSLVYTSGIYNEQFF; cdr3_nt: TGTGCCAGCAGCTTAGTGTATACTAGCGGAATCTACAATGAGCAGTTCTTC
clone_size: few; j_call: TRBJ2-5; d_call: NA; v_call: TRBV15; cdr3_aa: CATSGGIGVSETQYF; cdr3_nt: TGTGCCACCAGCGGGGGGATTGGGGTCTCAGAGACCCAGTACTTC
clone_size: NA; j_call: TRBJ2-7; d_call: NA; v_call: TRBV6-2/TRBV6-3; cdr3_aa: CASSFLTGLDEQYF; cdr3_nt: TGTGCCAGCAGTTTCCTGACAGGTCTCGACGAGCAGTACTTC
clone_size: few; j_call: TRBJ2-4; d_call: NA; v_call: TRBV6-2/TRBV6-3; cdr3_aa: CASSYGDYLAKNIQYF; cdr3_nt: TGTGCCAGCAGTTACGGCGACTATCTAGCCAAAAACATTCAGTACTTC
clone_size: NA; j_call: TRBJ1-1; d_call: TRBD1; v_call: TRBV12-3/TRBV12-4; cdr3_aa: CASSTGPGTGGGTEAFF; cdr3_nt: TGTGCCAGCAGTACCGGTCCCGGGACAGGGGGGGGAACTGAAGCTTTCTTT
clone_size: NA; j_call: TRBJ2-7; d_call: NA; v_call: TRBV10-2; cdr3_aa: CASSVDGQFDEQYF; cdr3_nt: TGCGCCAGCAGTGTCGACGGCCAGTTCGACGAGCAGTACTTC
clone_size: few; j_call: TRBJ2-1; d_call: NA; v_call: TRBV14; cdr3_aa: CASSQFRDSYNEQFF; cdr3_nt: TGTGCCAGCAGCCAATTCAGGGACTCCTACAATGAGCAGTTCTTC